Each of the 8 T cell receptor beta chains below was sequenced from the same sample in a study of T-cell reconstitution after alpha-beta-depleted transplantation in children. A TCRbeta library incorporating unique molecular identifiers was prepared. From the PCR reads, TCRdb called clonotypes with MiXCR, one entry per CDR3 protein. This sample has under 60,000 distinct CDR3 sequences, with 5.5% to 7.5% found just once. This material consisted of PBMCs, mostly from graft donor cells, taken 60 days after TCRalphabeta/CD19-depleted stem cell transplant. The receptors originated from a female patient aged 2-10 years who had a stem cell transplant for aplastic anemia, so the T cells may come from the graft donor.

This clonotype showed up many times. This chain connects TRBV20-1 to TRBJ2-7; TRBD2 matches 8 bases. After removal of 5 bases from V and 1 base from J, the junction contained 4 bases not matched to a gene. The CDR3 is 13 amino acids. From germline, CDR1 is DFQATT and CDR2 SNEGSKA (reference sequence). The DNA of the CDR3 is TGCAGTGCTCCGCGCGGGGGGTCCTACGAGCAGTACTTC. This codes for CSAPRGGSYEQYF.

This clonotype was seen at least ten times. This chain joins TRBV5-1 and TRBJ2-6, with D unresolved. CDR3 length: 13 residues. V lost 4 bases and J 4 bases, leaving 6 bases between the germline ends. Germline assignment: CDR1 SGHRS and CDR2 YFSETQ. The CDR3 region has the DNA TGCGCCAGCAGCCAATACGGGGCCAACGTCCTGACTTTC. It translates to CASSQYGANVLTF.

This clonotype was recorded many times. V and J are TRBV6-6 and TRBJ2-5; D is perhaps TRBD1 or TRBD2 (6 bases each). The CDR3 spans 15 residues. Germline-derived CDR1 and CDR2 are MNHNY and SVGAGI (reference sequence). The V end was cut by 7 bases, the J end by 5 bases, with 20 bases between. This CDR3 is CASIGGLIPGETQYF. In nucleotides, the CDR3 is TGTGCCAGCATTGGGGGGCTTATTCCGGGGGAGACCCAGTACTTC.

This clonotype was counted ten times or more. This chain uses TRBV20-1 with TRBJ2-5; D unclear. Deletions cut 5 bases from V and 5 bases from J, with 15 bases between. The CDR3 is 13 amino acids. CDR1 is DFQATT and CDR2 is SNEGSKA in the germline V gene (reference sequence). Here the CDR3 DNA reads TGCAGTGCTTTTCCTCCCGAAGGGGAGACCCAGTACTTC. Translated: CSAFPPEGETQYF.

This clonotype was counted many times. The CDR3 DNA follows: TGTGCCAGCAGTCCAAGACAGGGACACTATGGCTACACCTTC. The encoded protein is CASSPRQGHYGYTF. The rearrangement links TRBV12-3 or TRBV12-4 to TRBJ1-2; 7 bases are a match to TRBD1. The V and J ends lost 5 bases and 3 bases, in that order; junction bases with no gene match: 6. The CDR3 is made up of 14 amino acids.

This clonotype has ten or more counts. The chain combines TRBV28 with TRBJ2-7, with D unclear. Between the trimmed V and J ends, which lost 6 bases and 6 bases, there was a span of 9 bases. Germline V gives CDR1 MDHEN, CDR2 SYDVKM. The CDR3 loop spans 11 amino acids. The CDR3 protein is CASRGTREQYF. The CDR3 nucleotides are TGTGCCAGCAGGGGTACACGCGAGCAGTACTTC.

This clonotype was counted ten times or more. This rearrangement joins TRBV20-1 to TRBJ2-4; 9 bases align to TRBD1. CDR3 length: 15 residues. Trimming at V came to 1 base and at J to 5 bases, leaving 6 bases not matched to a gene. Germline values: CDR1 DFQATT, CDR2 SNEGSKA (reference sequence). CDR3 protein: CSARGTGDVENIQYF. CDR3 nucleotides: TGCAGTGCTAGAGGGACAGGGGACGTGGAAAACATTCAGTACTTC.

This clonotype was observed at least ten times. V and J are TRBV28 and TRBJ2-7, with TRBD1 identical over 8 bases. The length of the CDR3 is 15 residues. V was pared by 7 bases and J by 5 bases, with 13 bases of the junction left unmatched. Per germline, CDR1 MDHEN and CDR2 SYDVKM. In DNA, the CDR3 is TGTGCCAGCACCTCATCCTACAGGGGGTCCCACGAGCAGTACTTC. This encodes CASTSSYRGSHEQYF.